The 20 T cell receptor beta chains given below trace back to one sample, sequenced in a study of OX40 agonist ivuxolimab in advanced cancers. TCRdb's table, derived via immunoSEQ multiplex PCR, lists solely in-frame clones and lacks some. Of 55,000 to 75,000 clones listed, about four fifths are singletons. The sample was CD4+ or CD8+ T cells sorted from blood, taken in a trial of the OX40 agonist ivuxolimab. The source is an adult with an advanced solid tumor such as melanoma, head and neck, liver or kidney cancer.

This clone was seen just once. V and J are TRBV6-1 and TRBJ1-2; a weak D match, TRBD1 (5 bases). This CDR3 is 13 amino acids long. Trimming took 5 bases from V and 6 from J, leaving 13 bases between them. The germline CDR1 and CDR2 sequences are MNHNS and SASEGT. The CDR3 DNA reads TGTGCCAGCAGTATCCAGGGATCCGATGGCTACACCTTC. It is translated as CASSIQGSDGYTF.

The CDR3 is CASSIELYMNTEAFF. As DNA, the CDR3 is TGTGCCAGTAGTATAGAATTATACATGAACACTGAAGCTTTCTTT. The chain carries TRBV19 and TRBJ1-1; no clear D gene. CDR3 length: 15 amino acids. Germline CDR1 and CDR2: LNHDA and SQIVND (reference sequence). The germline V and J ends were trimmed by 0 bases and 0 bases, with 8 bases remaining between them.

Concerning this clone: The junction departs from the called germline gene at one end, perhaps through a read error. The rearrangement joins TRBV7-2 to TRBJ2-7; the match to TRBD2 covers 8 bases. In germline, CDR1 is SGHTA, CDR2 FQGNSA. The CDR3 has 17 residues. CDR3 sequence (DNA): TGTGCCAGCAGCTTAGTTGGCGGCGGGAGGACCTCCCACGAGCAGTACTTC. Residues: CASSLVGGGRTSHEQYF.

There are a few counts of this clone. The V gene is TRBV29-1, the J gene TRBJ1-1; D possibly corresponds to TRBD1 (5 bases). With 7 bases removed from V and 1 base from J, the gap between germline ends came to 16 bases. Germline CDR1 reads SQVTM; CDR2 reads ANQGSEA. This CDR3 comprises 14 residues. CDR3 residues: CSAQIGAGNTEAFF. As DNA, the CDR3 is TGCAGCGCCCAAATTGGGGCAGGGAACACTGAAGCTTTCTTT.

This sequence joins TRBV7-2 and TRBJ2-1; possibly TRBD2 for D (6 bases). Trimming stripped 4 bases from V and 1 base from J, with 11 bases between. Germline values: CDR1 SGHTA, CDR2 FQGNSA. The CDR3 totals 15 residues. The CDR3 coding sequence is TGTGCCAGCAGCTCGTTAGCGGCATCCTACAATGAGCAGTTCTTC. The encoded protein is CASSSLAASYNEQFF. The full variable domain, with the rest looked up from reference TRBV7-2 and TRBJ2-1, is GAGVSQSPSNKVTEKGKDVELRCDPISGHTALYWYRQSLGQGLEFLIYFQGNSAPDKSGLPSDRFSAERTGGSVSTLTIQRTQQEDSAVYLCASSSLAASYNEQFFGPGTRLTVL.

This CDR3 reads CASSLLWNSPLHF. CDR3 nucleotides: TGCGCCAGCAGCTTGCTGTGGAATTCACCCCTCCACTTT. The gene calls are TRBV5-1 and TRBJ1-6; D remains unclear. With 1 base removed from V and 7 bases from J, the gap between germline ends came to 6 bases. The CDR3 spans 13 residues. The germline V gene encodes CDR1 SGHRS and CDR2 YFSETQ.

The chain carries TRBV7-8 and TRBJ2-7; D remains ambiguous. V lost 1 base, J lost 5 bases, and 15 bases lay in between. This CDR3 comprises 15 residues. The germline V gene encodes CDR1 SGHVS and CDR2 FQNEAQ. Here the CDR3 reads CASSLGAPLLHEQYF. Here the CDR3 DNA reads TGTGCCAGCAGCTTAGGCGCACCCTTACTCCACGAGCAGTACTTC.

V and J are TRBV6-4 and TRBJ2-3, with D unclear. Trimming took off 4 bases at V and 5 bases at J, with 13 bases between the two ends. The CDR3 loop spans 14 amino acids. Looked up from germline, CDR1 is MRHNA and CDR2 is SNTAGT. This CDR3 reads CASSAVAGRDTQYF. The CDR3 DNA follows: TGTGCCAGCAGTGCTGTAGCAGGACGAGATACGCAGTATTTT.

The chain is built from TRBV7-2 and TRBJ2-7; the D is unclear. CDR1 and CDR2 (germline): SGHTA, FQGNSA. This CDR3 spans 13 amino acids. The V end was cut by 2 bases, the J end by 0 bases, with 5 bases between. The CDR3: CASSLQTSYEQYF. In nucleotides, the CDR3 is TGTGCCAGCAGCTTACAAACCTCCTACGAGCAGTACTTC.

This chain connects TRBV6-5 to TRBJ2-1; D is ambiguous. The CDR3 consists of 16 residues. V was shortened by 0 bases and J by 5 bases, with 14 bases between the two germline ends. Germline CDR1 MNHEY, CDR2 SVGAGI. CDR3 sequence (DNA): TGTGCCAGCAGTTACTCGAGGCGGTATTGGGACAATGAGCAGTTCTTC. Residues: CASSYSRRYWDNEQFF.

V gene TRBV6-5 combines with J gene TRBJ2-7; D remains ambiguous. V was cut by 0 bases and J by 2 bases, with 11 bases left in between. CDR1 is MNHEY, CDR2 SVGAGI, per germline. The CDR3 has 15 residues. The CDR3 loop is CASSYSSVGTYEQYF. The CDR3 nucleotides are TGTGCCAGCAGTTACTCTTCGGTCGGAACCTACGAGCAGTACTTC.

In nucleotides, the CDR3 is TGTGCCAGCAGTCCCACCCCGAGACAGGGGACGACTGAAGCTTTCTTT. Translation gives CASSPTPRQGTTEAFF. This chain connects TRBV27 to TRBJ1-1, with 8 bases aligning to TRBD1. The ends lost 5 bases at V and 5 bases at J; junction bases unmatched: 13. This CDR3 has 16 residues. Germline lookup yields CDR1 MNHEY and CDR2 SMNVEV (reference sequence).

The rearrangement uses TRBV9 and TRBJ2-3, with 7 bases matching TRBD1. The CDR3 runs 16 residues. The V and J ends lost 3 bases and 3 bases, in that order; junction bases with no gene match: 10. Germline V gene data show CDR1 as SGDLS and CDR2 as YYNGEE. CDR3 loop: CASSALGGQRTDTQYF. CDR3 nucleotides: TGTGCCAGCAGCGCCCTTGGGGGACAGAGAACAGATACGCAGTATTTT.

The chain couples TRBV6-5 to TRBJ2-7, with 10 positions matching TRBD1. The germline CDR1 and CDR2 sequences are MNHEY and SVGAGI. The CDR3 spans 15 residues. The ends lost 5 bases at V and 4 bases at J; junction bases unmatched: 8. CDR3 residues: CASSKDRGRGYEQYF. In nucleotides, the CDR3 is TGTGCCAGCAGTAAAGACAGGGGGCGAGGGTACGAGCAGTACTTC.

CDR3 sequence reads: CASSLELKELNTF. CDR3 coding DNA: TGTGCCAGCAGCCTAGAACTGAAAGAACTGAACACCTTC. The gene calls are TRBV5-4 and TRBJ1-2; the D is unclear. CDR3 length: 13 amino acids. The germline CDR1 and CDR2 sequences are SGHNT and YYREEE (reference sequence). Between the trimmed V and J ends, which lost 4 bases and 12 bases, there was a span of 19 bases.

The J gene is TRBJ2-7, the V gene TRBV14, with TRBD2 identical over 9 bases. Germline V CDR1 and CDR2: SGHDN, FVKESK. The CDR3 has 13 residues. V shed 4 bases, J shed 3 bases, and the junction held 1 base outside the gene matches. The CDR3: CASSPSGIYEQYF. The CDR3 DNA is TGTGCCAGCAGCCCTAGCGGGATCTACGAGCAGTACTTC.

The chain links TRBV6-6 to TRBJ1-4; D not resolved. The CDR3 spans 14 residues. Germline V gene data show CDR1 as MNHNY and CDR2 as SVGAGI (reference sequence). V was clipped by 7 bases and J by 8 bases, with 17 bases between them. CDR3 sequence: CASMRGGDSEKLFF. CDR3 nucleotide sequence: TGTGCCAGCATGCGGGGTGGGGATAGCGAAAAACTGTTTTTT.

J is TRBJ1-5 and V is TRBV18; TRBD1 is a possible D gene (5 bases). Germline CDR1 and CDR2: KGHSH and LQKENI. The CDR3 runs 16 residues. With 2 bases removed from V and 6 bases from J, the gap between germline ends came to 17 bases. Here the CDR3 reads CASSPGAANLGQPQHF. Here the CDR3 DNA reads TGTGCCAGCTCACCAGGGGCCGCAAATTTAGGTCAGCCCCAGCATTTT.

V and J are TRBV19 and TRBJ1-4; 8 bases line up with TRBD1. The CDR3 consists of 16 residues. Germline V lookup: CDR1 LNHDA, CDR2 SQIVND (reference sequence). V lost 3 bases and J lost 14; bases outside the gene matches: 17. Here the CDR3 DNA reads TGTGCCAGTAGTATCCTGAGTGGACAGGGCGGAGGATGGCTGTTTTTT. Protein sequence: CASSILSGQGGGWLFF.

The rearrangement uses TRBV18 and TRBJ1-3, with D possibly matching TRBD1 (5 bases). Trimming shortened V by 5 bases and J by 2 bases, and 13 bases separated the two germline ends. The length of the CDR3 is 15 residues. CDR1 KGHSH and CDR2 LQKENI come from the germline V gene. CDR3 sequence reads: CASSNLRDPGNTIYF. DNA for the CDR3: TGTGCCAGCTCAAACCTCAGGGATCCTGGAAACACCATATATTTT.